This T cell receptor (beta chain) was identified in a study of tumor-infiltrating lymphocytes in localized non-small cell lung cancer. Study-level background: From each patient, both tumor and uninvolved lung, non-adjacent to tumor, were sampled.

Assay used: immunoSEQ multiplex PCR; TCRdb lists only in-frame clones, some missing. The repertoire has 15,000 to 20,000 clones, 65% to 80% of them found once; the top ten carry 4% to 5%. Remarks on this clone: Its antigen remains unidentified.

Study-wide points: TCRbeta sequencing showed higher T cell infiltration in tumors than uninvolved lung. No T-cell fraction difference was seen between IM1 and IM2 tumors. Recurrence-free survival showed no association with tumor T-cell fraction.

The source of this sequence is a human donor with non-small cell lung cancer. The sample comprised lung tumor tissue.

The CDR3 reads CASSLDRSNYEQYF. In DNA form, the CDR3 reads TGTGCCAGCAGCTTAGACAGGTCTAATTACGAGCAGTACTTC. This chain connects TRBV7-2 to TRBJ2-7, with D perhaps matching TRBD1 (5 bases). Germline loops: CDR1 SGHTA, CDR2 FQGNSA. The length of the CDR3 is 14 residues. V was clipped by 1 base and J by 4 bases, with 11 bases between them.